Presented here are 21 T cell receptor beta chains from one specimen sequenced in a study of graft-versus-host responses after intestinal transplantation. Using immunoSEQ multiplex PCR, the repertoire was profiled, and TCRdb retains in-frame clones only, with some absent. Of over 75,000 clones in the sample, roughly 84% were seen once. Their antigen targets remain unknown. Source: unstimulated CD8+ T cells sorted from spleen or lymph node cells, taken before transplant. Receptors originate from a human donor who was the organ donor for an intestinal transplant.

CDR3 protein: CASSPAEGYEQYF. DNA for the CDR3: TGTGCCAGCAGCCCCGCCGAGGGGTACGAGCAGTACTTC. This chain connects TRBV5-4 to TRBJ2-7; possibly TRBD1 or TRBD2 for D (5 bases each). The germline V gene has CDR1 SGHNT and CDR2 YYREEE (reference sequence). This CDR3 has 13 residues. V lost 4 bases and J 4 bases, leaving 12 bases between the germline ends.

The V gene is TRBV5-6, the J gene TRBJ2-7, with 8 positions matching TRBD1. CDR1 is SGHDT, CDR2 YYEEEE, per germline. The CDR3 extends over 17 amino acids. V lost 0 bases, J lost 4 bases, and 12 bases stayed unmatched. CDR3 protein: CASSLVRGWTGTYEQYF. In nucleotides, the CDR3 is TGTGCCAGCAGCTTGGTGAGGGGTTGGACAGGGACGTACGAGCAGTACTTC. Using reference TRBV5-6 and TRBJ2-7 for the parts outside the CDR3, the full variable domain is DAGVTQSPTHLIKTRGQQVTLRCSPKSGHDTVSWYQQALGQGPQFIFQYYEEEERQRGNFPDRFSGHQFPNYSSELNVNALLLGDSALYLCASSLVRGWTGTYEQYFGPGTRLTVT.

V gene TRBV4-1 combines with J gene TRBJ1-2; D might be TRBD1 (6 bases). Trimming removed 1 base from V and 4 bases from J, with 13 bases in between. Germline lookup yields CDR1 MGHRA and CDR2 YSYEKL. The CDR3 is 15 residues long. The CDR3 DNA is TGCGCCAGCAGCCAAGTTGGGGGCCTAGGCTATGGCTACACCTTC. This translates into CASSQVGGLGYGYTF.

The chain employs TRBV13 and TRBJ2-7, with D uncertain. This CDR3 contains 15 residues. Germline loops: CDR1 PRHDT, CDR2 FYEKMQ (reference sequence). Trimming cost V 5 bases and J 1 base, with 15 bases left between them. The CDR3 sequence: CASSLTKDGSYEQYF. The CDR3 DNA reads TGTGCCAGCAGCCTAACCAAGGACGGTTCCTACGAGCAGTACTTC.

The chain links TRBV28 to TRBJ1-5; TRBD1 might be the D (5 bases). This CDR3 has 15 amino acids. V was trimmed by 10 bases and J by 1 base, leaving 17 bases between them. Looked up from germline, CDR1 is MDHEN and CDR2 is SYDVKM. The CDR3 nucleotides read TGTGCCATCCGGGAAACGGGGGGGAGCAATCAGCCCCAGCATTTT. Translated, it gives CAIRETGGSNQPQHF.

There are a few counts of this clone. For the CDR3, the DNA is TGCGCCAGCAGCCAAGGGCTGGAGCAGTACTTC. Its protein is CASSQGLEQYF. This chain joins TRBV4-1 and TRBJ2-7, with D uncertain. The CDR3 runs 11 residues. Germline CDR1 and CDR2: MGHRA and YSYEKL. Trimming took 1 base from V and 7 from J, leaving 5 bases between them.

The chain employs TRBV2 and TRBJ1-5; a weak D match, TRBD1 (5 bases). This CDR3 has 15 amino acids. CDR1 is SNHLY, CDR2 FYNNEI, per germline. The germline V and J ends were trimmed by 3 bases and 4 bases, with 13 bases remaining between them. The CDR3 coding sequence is TGTGCCAGCAGTGACCCCGCGGGGGGTAATCAGCCCCAGCATTTT. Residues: CASSDPAGGNQPQHF.

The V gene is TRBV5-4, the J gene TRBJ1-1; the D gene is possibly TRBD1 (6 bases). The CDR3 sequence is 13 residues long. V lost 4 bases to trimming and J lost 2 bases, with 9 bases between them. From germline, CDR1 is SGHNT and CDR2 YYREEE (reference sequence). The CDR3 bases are TGTGCCAGCAGCCCGACAGGTAACACTGAAGCTTTCTTT. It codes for CASSPTGNTEAFF.

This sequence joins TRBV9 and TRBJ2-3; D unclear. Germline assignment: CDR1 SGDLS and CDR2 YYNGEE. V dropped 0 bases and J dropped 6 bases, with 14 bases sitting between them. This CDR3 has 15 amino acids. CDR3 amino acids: CASSVGLQSVDTQYF. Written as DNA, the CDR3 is TGTGCCAGCAGCGTAGGTCTACAAAGTGTTGATACGCAGTATTTT.

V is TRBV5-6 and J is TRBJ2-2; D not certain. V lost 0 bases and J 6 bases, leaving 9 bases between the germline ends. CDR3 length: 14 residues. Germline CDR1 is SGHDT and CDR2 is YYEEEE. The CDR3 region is CASSLGGMAGELFF. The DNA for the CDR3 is TGTGCCAGCAGCTTGGGGGGAATGGCCGGGGAGCTGTTTTTT.

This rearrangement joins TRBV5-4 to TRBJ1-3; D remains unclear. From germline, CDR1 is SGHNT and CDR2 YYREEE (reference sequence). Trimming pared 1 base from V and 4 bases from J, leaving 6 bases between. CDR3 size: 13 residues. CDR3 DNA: TGTGCCAGCAGCTTGCTGAGGGGAAACACCATATATTTT. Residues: CASSLLRGNTIYF.

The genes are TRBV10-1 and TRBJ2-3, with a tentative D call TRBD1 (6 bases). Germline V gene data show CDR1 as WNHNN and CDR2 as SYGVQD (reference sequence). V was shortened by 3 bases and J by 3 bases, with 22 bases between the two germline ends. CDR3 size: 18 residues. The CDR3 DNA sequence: TGCGCCAGCAGTGACTCGGTTGGCCGACAGGATATTACAGATACGCAGTATTTT. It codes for CASSDSVGRQDITDTQYF.

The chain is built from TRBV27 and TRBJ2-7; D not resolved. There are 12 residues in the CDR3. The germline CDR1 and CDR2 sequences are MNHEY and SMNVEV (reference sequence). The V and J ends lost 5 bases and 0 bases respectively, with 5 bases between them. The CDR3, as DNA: TGTGCCAGCAGTCCCCCCTCCTACGAGCAGTACTTC. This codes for CASSPPSYEQYF.

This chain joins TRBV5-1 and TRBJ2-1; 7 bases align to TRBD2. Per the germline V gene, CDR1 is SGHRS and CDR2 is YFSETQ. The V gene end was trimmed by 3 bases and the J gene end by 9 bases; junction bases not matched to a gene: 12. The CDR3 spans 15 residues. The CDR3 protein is CASSSDGVPGGEQFF. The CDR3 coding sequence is TGCGCCAGCAGCTCGGACGGGGTCCCGGGGGGTGAGCAGTTCTTC.

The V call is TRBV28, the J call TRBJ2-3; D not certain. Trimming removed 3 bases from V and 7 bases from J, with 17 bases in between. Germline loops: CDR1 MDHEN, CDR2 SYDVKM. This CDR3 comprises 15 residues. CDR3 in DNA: TGTGCCAGCAGTTTTCGCGGAAATCGGCCGAATACGCAGTATTTT. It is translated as CASSFRGNRPNTQYF.

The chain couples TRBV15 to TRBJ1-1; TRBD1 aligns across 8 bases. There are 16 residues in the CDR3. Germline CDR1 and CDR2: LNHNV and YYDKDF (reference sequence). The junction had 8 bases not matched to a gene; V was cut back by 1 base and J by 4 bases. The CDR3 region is CATSRGASGGGTEAFF. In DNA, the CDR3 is TGTGCCACCAGCAGAGGCGCATCAGGGGGCGGCACTGAAGCTTTCTTT.

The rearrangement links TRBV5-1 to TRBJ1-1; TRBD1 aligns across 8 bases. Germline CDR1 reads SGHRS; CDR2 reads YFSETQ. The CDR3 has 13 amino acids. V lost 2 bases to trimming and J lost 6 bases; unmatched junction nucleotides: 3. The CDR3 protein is CASSFVTGAEAFF. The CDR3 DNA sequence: TGCGCCAGCAGCTTTGTGACAGGGGCTGAAGCTTTCTTT.

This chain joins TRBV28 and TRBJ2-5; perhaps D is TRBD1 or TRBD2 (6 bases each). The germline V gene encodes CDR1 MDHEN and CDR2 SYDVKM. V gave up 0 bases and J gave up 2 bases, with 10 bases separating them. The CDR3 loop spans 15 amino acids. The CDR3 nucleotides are TGTGCCAGCAGTTTATGGGGGGGCCAGCAAGAGACCCAGTACTTC. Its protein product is CASSLWGGQQETQYF.

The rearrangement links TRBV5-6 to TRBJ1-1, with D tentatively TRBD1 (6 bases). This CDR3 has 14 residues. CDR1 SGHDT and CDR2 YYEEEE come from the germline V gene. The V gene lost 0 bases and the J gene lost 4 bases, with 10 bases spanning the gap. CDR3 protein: CASSLDQGTTEAFF. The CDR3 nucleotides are TGTGCCAGCAGCTTGGATCAGGGGACCACTGAAGCTTTCTTT.

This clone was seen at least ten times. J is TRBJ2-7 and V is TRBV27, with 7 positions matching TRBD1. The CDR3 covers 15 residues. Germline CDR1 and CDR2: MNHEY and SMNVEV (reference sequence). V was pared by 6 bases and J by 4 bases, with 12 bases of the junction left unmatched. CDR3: CASSARDRARYEQYF. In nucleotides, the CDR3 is TGTGCCAGCAGCGCCCGCGACAGGGCACGGTACGAGCAGTACTTC.

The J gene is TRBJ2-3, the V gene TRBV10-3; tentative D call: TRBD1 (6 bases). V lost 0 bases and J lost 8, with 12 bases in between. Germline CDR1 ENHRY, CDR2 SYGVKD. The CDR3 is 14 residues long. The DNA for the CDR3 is TGTGCCATCAGTGAGTCTGGGGGCCGGGGTACGCAGTATTTT. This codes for CAISESGGRGTQYF.